This T cell receptor (beta chain) was captured in a study of shared clonotypes between healthy human individuals. Profiling relied on immunoSEQ multiplex PCR, and the TCRdb table lists in-frame clones only, not all of them. Among 530,000 or so clones listed, almost 80% were seen once. This clone was counted a single time. V lost 0 bases, J lost 6 bases, and 9 bases lay in between. Per germline, CDR1 SGHDT and CDR2 YYEEEE. The CDR3 extends over 14 amino acids. The source is a woman aged 40 to 49 in good health. Some clones in this sample may be carry-over from other donors' samples. The rearrangement links TRBV5-6 to TRBJ2-2; D gene unclear. The material sequenced was PBMCs. DNA for the CDR3: TGTGCCAGCAGCTTGGGACTGGCGGCCGGGGAGCTGTTTTTT. Translated, it gives CASSLGLAAGELFF.